This section outlines one T cell receptor beta chain sequence together with its context. This sample is part of a study of blood T cell repertoires in COVID-19. Study-wide context: The cDNA or gDNA used as material had been derived from T cells, B-cell-depleted T cells, or PBMCs.

The CDR3 loop spans 13 amino acids. The germline CDR1 and CDR2 sequences are MNHEY and SVGAGI. Trimming took off 8 bases at V and 2 bases at J, with 11 bases between the two ends. In the original processing: Nucleated cell number was recorded as an estimate derived from reference gene primer amplification. The method was immunoSEQ multiplex PCR; TCRdb's version includes in-frame clones alone and lacks a portion of them. V, J and clone size were drawn from that table, and D and trimming were deduced from the DNA. The sample lists 150,000 to 200,000 clones, 70% to 90% seen once, with around 9.5% in the top ten.

The source of this sequence is a woman aged 80 or over with acute or convalescent COVID-19. V usage is TRBV6-5 and J usage is TRBJ2-3; the D gene is possibly TRBD2 (6 bases). Sequenced material: peripheral blood. The CDR3 bases are TGTGCCAGCCGCCCTAGCGCCACAGATACGCAGTATTTT. It encodes CASRPSATDTQYF.